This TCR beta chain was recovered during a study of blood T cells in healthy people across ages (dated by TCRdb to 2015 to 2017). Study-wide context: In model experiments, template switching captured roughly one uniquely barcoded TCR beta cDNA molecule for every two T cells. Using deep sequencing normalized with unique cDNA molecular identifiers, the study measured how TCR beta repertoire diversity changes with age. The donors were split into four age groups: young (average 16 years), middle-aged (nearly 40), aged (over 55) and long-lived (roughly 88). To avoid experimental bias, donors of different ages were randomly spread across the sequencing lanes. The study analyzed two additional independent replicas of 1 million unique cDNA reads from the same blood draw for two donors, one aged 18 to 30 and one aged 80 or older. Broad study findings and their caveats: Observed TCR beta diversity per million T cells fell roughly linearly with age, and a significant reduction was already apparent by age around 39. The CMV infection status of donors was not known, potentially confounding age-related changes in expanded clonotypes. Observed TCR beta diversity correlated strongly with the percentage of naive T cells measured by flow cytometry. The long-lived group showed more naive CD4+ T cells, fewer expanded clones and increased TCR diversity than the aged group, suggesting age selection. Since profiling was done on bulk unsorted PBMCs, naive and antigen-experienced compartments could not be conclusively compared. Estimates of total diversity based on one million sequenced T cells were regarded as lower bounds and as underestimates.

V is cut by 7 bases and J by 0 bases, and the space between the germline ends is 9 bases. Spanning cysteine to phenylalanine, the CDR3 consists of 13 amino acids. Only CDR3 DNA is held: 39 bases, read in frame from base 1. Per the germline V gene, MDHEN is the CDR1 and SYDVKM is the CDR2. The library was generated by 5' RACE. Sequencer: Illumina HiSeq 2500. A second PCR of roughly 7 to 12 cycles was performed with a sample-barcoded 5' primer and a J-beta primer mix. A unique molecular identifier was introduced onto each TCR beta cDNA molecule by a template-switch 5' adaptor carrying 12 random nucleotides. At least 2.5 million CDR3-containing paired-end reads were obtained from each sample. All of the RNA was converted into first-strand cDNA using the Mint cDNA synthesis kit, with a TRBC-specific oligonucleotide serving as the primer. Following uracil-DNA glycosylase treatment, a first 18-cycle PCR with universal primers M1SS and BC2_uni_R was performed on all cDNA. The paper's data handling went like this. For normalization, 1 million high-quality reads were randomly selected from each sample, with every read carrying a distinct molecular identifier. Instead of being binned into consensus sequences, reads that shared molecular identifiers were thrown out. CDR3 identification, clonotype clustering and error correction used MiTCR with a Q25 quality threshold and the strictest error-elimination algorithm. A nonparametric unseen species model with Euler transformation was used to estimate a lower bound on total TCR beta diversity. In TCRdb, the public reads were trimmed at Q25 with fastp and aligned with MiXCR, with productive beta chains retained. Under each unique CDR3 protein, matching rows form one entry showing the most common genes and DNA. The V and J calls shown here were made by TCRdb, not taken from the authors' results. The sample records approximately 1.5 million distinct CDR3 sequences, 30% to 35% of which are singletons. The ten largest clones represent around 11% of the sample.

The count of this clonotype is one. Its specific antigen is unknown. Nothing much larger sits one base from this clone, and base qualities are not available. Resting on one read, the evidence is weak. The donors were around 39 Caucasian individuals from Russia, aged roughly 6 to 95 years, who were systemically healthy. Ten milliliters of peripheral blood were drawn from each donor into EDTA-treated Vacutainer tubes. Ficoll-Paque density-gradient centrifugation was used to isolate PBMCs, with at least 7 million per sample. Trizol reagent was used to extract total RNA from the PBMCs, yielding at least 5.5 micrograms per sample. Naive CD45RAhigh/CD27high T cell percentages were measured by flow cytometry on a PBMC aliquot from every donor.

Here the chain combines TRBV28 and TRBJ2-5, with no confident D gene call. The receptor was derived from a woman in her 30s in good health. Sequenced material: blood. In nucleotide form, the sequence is TGTGCCAGCACGCGGTTATACCAAGAGACCCAGTACTTC. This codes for CASTRLYQETQYF.